This T cell receptor (beta chain) was observed in a study of graft-versus-host responses after intestinal transplantation. V gave up 7 bases and J gave up 5 bases; unmatched junction bases: 4. The CDR3 covers 11 residues. The germline CDR1 and CDR2 sequences are SQVTM and ANQGSEA. About this clone itself: Its cognate antigen is unknown.

TCRdb's table, derived via immunoSEQ multiplex PCR, lists solely in-frame clones and lacks some. The sample holds tens of thousands of clones, roughly 90% seen once. The chain uses TRBV29-1 and TRBJ1-1, with TRBD1 matching over 7 bases. The receptor comes from a human donor who received an intestinal transplant. The sample in question was unstimulated CD4+ T cells sorted from spleen or lymph node cells, obtained before intestinal transplant. CDR3: CSAAGGTEAFF. In DNA form, the CDR3 reads TGCAGCGCCGCAGGGGGTACTGAAGCTTTCTTT.